These 24 T cell receptor beta chains were all obtained from the same sample, sequenced in a study of human T cells and chemical hapten exposure. TCRdb recomputed calls from the 5' RACE reads with MiXCR, one row per CDR3 protein. Among about 81,000 distinct CDR3 sequences listed, about 15% were seen once. Blood, whole and unfractionated, served as the source for total RNA extraction. These receptors all stem from a female donor in good health.

The chain combines TRBV7-9 with TRBJ2-1; D is perhaps TRBD1 or TRBD2 (6 bases each). The V gene's germline CDR1 is SEHNR and CDR2 FQNEAQ (reference sequence). The CDR3 has 16 amino acids. V lost 5 bases and J lost 7, with 21 bases in between. The DNA of the CDR3 is TGTGCCAGCAGCGACAGACTAGGGGGAGGACATAATGAGCAGTTCTTC. Translation: CASSDRLGGGHNEQFF. Using reference TRBV7-9 and TRBJ2-1 for the parts outside the CDR3, the full variable domain is DTGVSQNPRHKITKRGQNVTFRCDPISEHNRLYWYRQTLGQGPEFLTYFQNEAQLEKSRLLSDRFSAERPKGSFSTLEIQRTEQGDSAMYLCASSDRLGGGHNEQFFGPGTRLTVL.

The chain couples TRBV28 to TRBJ1-3; 8 nucleotides match TRBD1. Trimming took 5 bases from V and 3 from J; bases not matched to a gene: 6. In germline, CDR1 is MDHEN, CDR2 SYDVKM. This CDR3 spans 15 amino acids. The CDR3 sequence: CASSPTGTGGNTIYF. The CDR3 DNA sequence: TGTGCCAGCAGTCCGACGGGGACAGGTGGAAACACCATATATTTT.

In its sample, this clonotype was seen a few times. This chain joins TRBV20-1 and TRBJ1-6; 7 positions match TRBD1. This CDR3 region has 14 residues. The germline CDR1 and CDR2 sequences are DFQATT and SNEGSKA (reference sequence). Trimming at V came to 5 bases and at J to 11 bases, leaving 12 bases not matched to a gene. For the CDR3, the DNA is TGCAGTGCTGTGGACAGGCCCGGGCAAGCACCCCTCCACTTT. This codes for CSAVDRPGQAPLHF.

The rearrangement links TRBV20-1 to TRBJ1-5; possibly TRBD1 for D (6 bases). V was pared by 3 bases and J by 2 bases, with 20 bases between. The CDR3 covers 17 residues. Per germline, CDR1 DFQATT and CDR2 SNEGSKA (reference sequence). The CDR3 loop reads CSARREQGSRGNQPQHF. CDR3 in DNA: TGCAGTGCTAGGCGTGAACAGGGATCAAGGGGCAATCAGCCCCAGCATTTT.

This chain connects TRBV5-4 to TRBJ2-7, with no clear D. Germline CDR1 and CDR2: SGHNT and YYREEE (reference sequence). The CDR3 length is 13 residues. Trimming shortened V by 0 bases and J by 3 bases, and 7 bases separated the two germline ends. DNA for the CDR3: TGTGCCAGCAGCTTGGAAGCCCACTACGAGCAGTACTTC. Its protein product is CASSLEAHYEQYF.

This chain links TRBV6-2 or TRBV6-3 with TRBJ2-7, with D maybe TRBD1 (5 bases). Trimming cost V 2 bases and J 4 bases, with 12 bases left between them. Germline CDR1 reads MNHEY; CDR2 reads SVGEGT. The length of the CDR3 is 14 residues. The CDR3 DNA follows: TGTGCCAGCAGTTACGACAAGGGGTCTTACGAGCAGTACTTC. It codes for CASSYDKGSYEQYF.

The rearrangement uses TRBV4-3 and TRBJ1-1; a possible D gene is TRBD1 (6 bases). V gave up 3 bases and J gave up 2 bases, with 10 bases separating them. This CDR3 has 14 residues. CDR1 and CDR2 (germline): LGHNA, YSLEER. The DNA for the CDR3 is TGCGCCAGCAGCCATGGACAGAGAAACACTGAAGCTTTCTTT. This sequence encodes CASSHGQRNTEAFF.

This clonotype was picked up a small number of times. V is TRBV11-2 and J is TRBJ2-5, with D unresolved. The germline CDR1 and CDR2 sequences are SGHAT and FQNNGV. Trimming removed 4 bases from V and 0 bases from J, with 15 bases in between. CDR3 length: 16 amino acids. DNA of the CDR3: TGTGCCAGCAGCTCCACTGGTCTGCTGTACCAAGAGACCCAGTACTTC. It encodes CASSSTGLLYQETQYF. Combining the CDR3 with reference TRBV11-2 and TRBJ2-5 gives the whole variable domain EAGVAQSPRYKIIEKRQSVAFWCNPISGHATLYWYQQILGQGPKLLIQFQNNGVVDDSQLPKDRFSAERLKGVDSTLKIQPAKLEDSAVYLCASSSTGLLYQETQYFGPGTRLLVL.

The rearrangement uses TRBV12-3 or TRBV12-4 and TRBJ2-2; a possible D gene is TRBD1 (5 bases). The CDR3 contains 14 residues. V was cut by 3 bases and J by 3 bases, with 8 bases left in between. The CDR3 loop reads CASSFQGDTGELFF. As DNA, the CDR3 is TGTGCCAGCAGTTTTCAGGGCGACACCGGGGAGCTGTTTTTT.

The table lists this clonotype with a few counts. The V and J genes are TRBV6-5 and TRBJ2-2; 10 bases fit TRBD2. CDR3 length: 16 amino acids. Germline CDR1 MNHEY, CDR2 SVGAGI. Losses at the gene ends were 5 bases for V and 6 bases for J; bases not matched to a gene: 9. The chain's CDR3 is CASSARAGGPSGELFF. CDR3 nucleotides: TGTGCCAGCAGTGCTAGAGCGGGAGGGCCTTCCGGGGAGCTGTTTTTT.

This chain uses TRBV6-1 with TRBJ2-4; D may be TRBD2 (6 bases). The germline V gene has CDR1 MNHNS and CDR2 SASEGT. The V end lost 3 bases, the J end lost 3 bases, and 6 bases lay between the germline ends. CDR3 size: 13 residues. CDR3: CASSEGGKNIQYF. CDR3 DNA sequence: TGTGCCAGCAGTGAGGGGGGCAAAAACATTCAGTACTTC.

This clonotype was seen more than once but under ten times. CDR3 sequence reads: CSAPGTANSPLHF. The CDR3 DNA sequence: TGCAGTGCACCCGGGACAGCCAATTCACCCCTCCACTTT. This chain connects TRBV20-1 to TRBJ1-6; 7 nucleotides align to TRBD1. Germline CDR1 DFQATT, CDR2 SNEGSKA (reference sequence). Unmatched junction bases numbered 6, after V lost 6 bases and J lost 7 bases. CDR3 length equals 13 residues.

The chain combines TRBV4-2 with TRBJ1-1, with D unresolved. CDR1 and CDR2 from the germline V gene are LGHNA and YNFKEQ. CDR3 length: 12 residues. The V and J ends lost 1 base and 6 bases respectively, with 6 bases between them. The CDR3 spells CASSQAGSEAFF. The CDR3 bases are TGTGCCAGCAGCCAAGCCGGCTCTGAAGCTTTCTTT.

This clonotype was seen only a few times. The CDR3, as DNA: TGTGCCAGCAGTTTTAGCGGGGGGCGTTACAATGAGCAGTTCTTC. Translating gives CASSFSGGRYNEQFF. The chain joins TRBV12-3 or TRBV12-4 to TRBJ2-1, with 10 bases identical to TRBD2. The CDR3 has 15 residues. V dropped 3 bases and J dropped 4; count of bases not matched to a gene: 3.

In its sample, this clonotype was seen a few times. This chain uses TRBV20-1 with TRBJ1-3; no definite D call. This CDR3 spans 14 amino acids. Germline CDR1 is DFQATT and CDR2 is SNEGSKA (reference sequence). V lost 4 bases to trimming and J lost 0 bases, with 10 bases between them. The CDR3 nucleotides read TGCAGTGCTACCCAGGCGAGCTCTGGAAACACCATATATTTT. It codes for CSATQASSGNTIYF.

Many counts were recorded for this clonotype. The CDR3 DNA reads TGTGCCAGCAGCTTACGGACTAGCAGGAATGAGCAGTTCTTC. It specifies CASSLRTSRNEQFF. The chain recombines TRBV5-5 with TRBJ2-1; 8 nucleotides line up with TRBD2. Per the germline V gene, CDR1 is SGHKS and CDR2 is YYEKEE (reference sequence). Germline trimming cut 2 bases from V and 7 bases from J; bases unmatched to any gene: 5. The CDR3 loop spans 14 amino acids.

The rearrangement links TRBV12-3 or TRBV12-4 to TRBJ1-2; D uncertain. The CDR3 totals 14 residues. Deletions cut 5 bases from V and 8 bases from J, with 18 bases between. CDR3 loop: CASSPDQQMGGYTF. CDR3 nucleotide sequence: TGTGCCAGCAGTCCCGACCAACAGATGGGAGGCTACACCTTC.

The rearrangement uses TRBV2 and TRBJ2-3; D unclear. Trimming cost V 6 bases and J 4 bases, with 20 bases left between them. Germline CDR1 reads SNHLY; CDR2 reads FYNNEI. The CDR3 is 16 residues long. CDR3 bases: TGTGCCAGCAGCACCTACGACGGCCTTGGGCCAGATACGCAGTATTTT. Its protein is CASSTYDGLGPDTQYF.

This clonotype has only a few counts. The rearrangement links TRBV14 to TRBJ2-3, with 7 positions matching TRBD2. V lost 5 bases, J lost 2 bases, and 10 bases stayed unmatched. From germline, CDR1 is SGHDN and CDR2 FVKESK. The CDR3 runs to 16 residues. Written as DNA, the CDR3 is TGTGCCAGCAGCGCACGCGGGAGTCGGGTCACAGATACGCAGTATTTT. Translated: CASSARGSRVTDTQYF.

The chain carries TRBV27 and TRBJ1-6; tentatively, D is TRBD1 (5 bases). Germline CDR1 is MNHEY and CDR2 is SMNVEV (reference sequence). V gave up 6 bases and J gave up 9 bases, with 9 bases separating them. This CDR3 is 12 amino acids long. CDR3 DNA sequence: TGTGCCAGCAGGGGGGGAGTTTCACCCCTCCACTTT. This encodes CASRGGVSPLHF.

This clonotype was detected only a few times. The chain has TRBV6-2 or TRBV6-3 and TRBJ2-1; no reliable D call. The ends were cut back, 4 bases at V and 7 bases at J, with 8 bases in the middle. CDR1 and CDR2 from the germline V gene are MNHEY and SVGEGT. This CDR3 has 12 amino acids. This CDR3 is CASSSPMNEQFF. The DNA for the CDR3 is TGTGCCAGCAGTTCCCCGATGAATGAGCAGTTCTTC.

The chain is built from TRBV7-2 and TRBJ2-1; the match to TRBD2 covers 9 bases. Trimming took 5 bases from V and 5 from J; bases not matched to a gene: 13. The CDR3 has 17 amino acids. CDR1 and CDR2 (germline): SGHTA, FQGNSA. In DNA form, the CDR3 reads TGTGCCAGCAGCGCGACTAGCGGACCGGGGGTAGACAATGAGCAGTTCTTC. Amino acid sequence: CASSATSGPGVDNEQFF. Full variable domain (missing parts from reference TRBV7-2 and TRBJ2-1): GAGVSQSPSNKVTEKGKDVELRCDPISGHTALYWYRQSLGQGLEFLIYFQGNSAPDKSGLPSDRFSAERTGGSVSTLTIQRTQQEDSAVYLCASSATSGPGVDNEQFFGPGTRLTVL.

This clonotype came up a few times. J is TRBJ2-7 and V is TRBV12-3 or TRBV12-4, with TRBD1 matching over 7 bases. The CDR3 extends over 13 amino acids. V lost 6 bases, J lost 3 bases, and 5 bases stayed unmatched. The DNA for the CDR3 is TGTGCCAGCAGCCGGGACAGAAACTACGAGCAGTACTTC. It is translated as CASSRDRNYEQYF.

V and J are TRBV28 and TRBJ2-2; D is possibly TRBD1 or TRBD2 (6 bases each). The germline CDR1 and CDR2 sequences are MDHEN and SYDVKM. This CDR3 contains 15 residues. V was clipped by 4 bases and J by 6 bases, with 15 bases between them. The CDR3 DNA is TGTGCCAGCAGTTCACCTAGGAGGGGGGCCGGGGAGCTGTTTTTT. Protein sequence: CASSSPRRGAGELFF. Looking up the rest from reference TRBV28 and TRBJ2-2 gives the full variable domain: DVKVTQSSRYLVKRTGEKVFLECVQDMDHENMFWYRQDPGLGLRLIYFSYDVKMKEKGDIPEGYSVSREKKERFSLILESASTNQTSMYLCASSSPRRGAGELFFGEGSRLTVL.